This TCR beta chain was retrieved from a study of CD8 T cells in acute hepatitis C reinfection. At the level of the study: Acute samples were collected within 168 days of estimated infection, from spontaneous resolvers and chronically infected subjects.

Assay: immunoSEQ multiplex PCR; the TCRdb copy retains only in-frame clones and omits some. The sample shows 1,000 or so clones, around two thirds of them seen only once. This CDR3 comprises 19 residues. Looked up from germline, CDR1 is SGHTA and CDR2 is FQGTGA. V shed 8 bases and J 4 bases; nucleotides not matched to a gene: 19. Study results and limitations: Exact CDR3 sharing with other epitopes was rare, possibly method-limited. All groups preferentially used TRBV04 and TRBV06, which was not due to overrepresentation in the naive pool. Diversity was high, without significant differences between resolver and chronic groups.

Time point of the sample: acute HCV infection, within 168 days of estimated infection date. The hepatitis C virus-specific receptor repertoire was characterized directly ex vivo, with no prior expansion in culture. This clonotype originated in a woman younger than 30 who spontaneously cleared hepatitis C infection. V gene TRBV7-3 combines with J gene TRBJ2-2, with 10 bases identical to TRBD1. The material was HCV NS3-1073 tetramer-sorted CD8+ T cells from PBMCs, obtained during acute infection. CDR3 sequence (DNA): TGTGCCAGCGGACCCCACGGGGACAGGGGCGCCTCGGGCACCGGGGAGCTGTTTTTT. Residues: CASGPHGDRGASGTGELFF.